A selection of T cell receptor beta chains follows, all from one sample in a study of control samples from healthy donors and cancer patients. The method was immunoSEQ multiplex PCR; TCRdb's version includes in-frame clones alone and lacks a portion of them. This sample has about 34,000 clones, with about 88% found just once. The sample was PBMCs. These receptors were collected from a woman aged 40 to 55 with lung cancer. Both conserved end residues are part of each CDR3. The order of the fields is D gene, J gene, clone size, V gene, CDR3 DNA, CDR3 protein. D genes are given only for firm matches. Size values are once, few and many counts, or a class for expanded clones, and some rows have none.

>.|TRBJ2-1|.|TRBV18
TGTGCCAGCTCACCACAGGTCCGTTCCTGGGCCTCCTACAATGAGCAGTTCTTC
CASSPQVRSWASYNEQFF
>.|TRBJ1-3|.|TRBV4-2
TGTGCCAGCAGCCAAGGACGGGGACGGACCTACAACCCTGGAAACACCATATATTTT
CASSQGRGRTYNPGNTIYF
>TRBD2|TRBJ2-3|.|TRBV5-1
TGCGCCAGCAGCACGGGACTAGCGGGGCGCACAGATACGCAGTATTTT
CASSTGLAGRTDTQYF
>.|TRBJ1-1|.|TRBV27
TGTGCCAGCAGTCGTGTCAGCATGAACACTGAAGCTTTCTTT
CASSRVSMNTEAFF
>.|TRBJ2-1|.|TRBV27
TGTGCCAGCAGTTTAACGCTATACAATGAGCAGTTCTTC
CASSLTLYNEQFF
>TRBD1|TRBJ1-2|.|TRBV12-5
TGTGCTAGTTCCACGGGACAGGGCCCCTATGGCTACATCTTC
CASSTGQGPYGYIF
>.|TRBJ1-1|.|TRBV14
TGTGCCAGCAGCCAGGGGGCGAACACTGAAGCTTTCTTT
CASSQGANTEAFF
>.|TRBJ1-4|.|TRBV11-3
TGTGCCAGCAGCTTAGGGGGATCCGGTACTAATGAAAAACTGTTTTTT
CASSLGGSGTNEKLFF
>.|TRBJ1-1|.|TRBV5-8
TGTGCCAGCAGCTCTACCGGACAAGAAGCTTTCTTT
CASSSTGQEAFF
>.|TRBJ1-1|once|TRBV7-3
TGTGCCAGCAGCTTCGGGTATGGGACTGAAGCTTTCTTT
CASSFGYGTEAFF
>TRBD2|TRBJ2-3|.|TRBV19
TGTGCCAGTAGGAGACTAGCGGGGGAGAGCACAGATACGCAGTATTTT
CASRRLAGESTDTQYF
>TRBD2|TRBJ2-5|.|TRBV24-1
TGTGCCACCAGTGATGGGGGGGAAGAGACCCAGTACTTC
CATSDGGEETQYF
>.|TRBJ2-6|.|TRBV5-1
TGCGCCAGCAGTCCCTCTGGGGCCAACGTCCTGACTTTC
CASSPSGANVLTF
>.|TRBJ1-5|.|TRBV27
TGTGCCAGCAGCACCTTTACGGCCGCAAGCAATCAGCCCCAGCATTTT
CASSTFTAASNQPQHF
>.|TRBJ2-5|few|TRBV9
TGTGCCAGCAGCGCCAGAGGGGGGGACGGGGAGACCCAGTACTTC
CASSARGGDGETQYF
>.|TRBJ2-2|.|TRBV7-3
TGTGCCAGCAGCTTAAGCTTCGGGGAATTCGCGAACACCGGGGAGCTGTTTTTT
CASSLSFGEFANTGELFF
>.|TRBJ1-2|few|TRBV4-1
TGCGCCAGCGCTACGGGGTGGCAGTTCGGTGGCTACACCTTC
CASATGWQFGGYTF
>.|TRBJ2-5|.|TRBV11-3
TGTGCCAGCAGCTCGAACAGGGTTACGGAGACCCAGTACTTC
CASSSNRVTETQYF
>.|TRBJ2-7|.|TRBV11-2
TGTGCCAGCAGCTTTTCCGCTGTCGAGCAGTACTTC
CASSFSAVEQYF
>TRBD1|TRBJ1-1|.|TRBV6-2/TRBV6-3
TGTGCCAGCAGTTATTCCTGGGACAGGTGGAACACTGAAGCTTTCTTT
CASSYSWDRWNTEAFF
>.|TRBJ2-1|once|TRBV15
TGTGCCACCAGCAGAGATCAGTGGTGGACGGAGAGGTTCAATGAGCAGTTCTTC
CATSRDQWWTERFNEQFF
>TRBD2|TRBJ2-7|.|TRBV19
TGTGCCAGTAGTAGCGGGGGCTACGAGCAGTACTTC
CASSSGGYEQYF
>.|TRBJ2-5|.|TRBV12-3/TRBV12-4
TGTGCCAGCAGTTTACAACAGGGTGAGACCCAGTACTTC
CASSLQQGETQYF
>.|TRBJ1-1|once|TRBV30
TGTGCCTGGGCCCCTCCTCGGAACACTGAAGCTTTCTTT
CAWAPPRNTEAFF
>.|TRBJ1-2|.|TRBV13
TGTGCCAGCAGCTCCCCCACCCTTTCCAGGACCTATGGCTACACCTTC
CASSSPTLSRTYGYTF
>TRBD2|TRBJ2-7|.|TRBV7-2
TGTGCCAGCAGCTTACTAGCGGGGGCCTCATACGAGCAGTACTTC
CASSLLAGASYEQYF
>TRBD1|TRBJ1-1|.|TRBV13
TGTGCCAGCAGCGACCTATTGGGACAGGGGGTGTTCACTGAAGCTTTCTTT
CASSDLLGQGVFTEAFF
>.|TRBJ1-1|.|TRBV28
TGTGCCAGCAGTTTAGGCAGGGTGGCCACTGAAGCTTTCTTT
CASSLGRVATEAFF
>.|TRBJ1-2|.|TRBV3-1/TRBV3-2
TGTGCCAGCAGCCAAGAGCTCTACCATGGCTACACCTTC
CASSQELYHGYTF
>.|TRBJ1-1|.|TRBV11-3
TGTGCCAGCAGGAAAACAGGGAAGACTGAAGCTTTCTTT
CASRKTGKTEAFF
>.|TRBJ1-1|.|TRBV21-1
TGTGCCAGCAGCAAAGTGAGGGTTTGGGGACACCCGAACACTGAAGCTTTCTTT
CASSKVRVWGHPNTEAFF
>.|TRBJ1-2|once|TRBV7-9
TGTGCCAGCAGGCCCCGGGAGAGAGGTGGCTACACCTTC
CASRPRERGGYTF
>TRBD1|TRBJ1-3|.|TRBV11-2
TGTGCCAGCAGTTTGGGACAGTCAATGACCATATATTTT
CASSLGQSMTIYF
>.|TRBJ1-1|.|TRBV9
TGTGCCAGCAGCGTCGGGCTCTACACTGAAGCTTTCTTT
CASSVGLYTEAFF
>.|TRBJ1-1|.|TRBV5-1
TGCGCCAGCAGCGTGCAGACCCGGACTTTCGCGGGAGCTTTCTTT
CASSVQTRTFAGAFF
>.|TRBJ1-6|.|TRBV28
TGTGCCAGCACCCAAACCGGGGCAGGGCTTTCACCCCTCCACTTT
CASTQTGAGLSPLHF
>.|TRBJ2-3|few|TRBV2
TGTGCCAGCAGTGTCCCCAGCGGACGCACAGATACGCAGTATTTT
CASSVPSGRTDTQYF
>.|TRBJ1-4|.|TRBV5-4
TGTGCCAGCAGCTTGGATAAGGGGGAAAATGAAAAACTGTTTTTT
CASSLDKGENEKLFF
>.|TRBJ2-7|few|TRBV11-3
TGTGCCAGGGGCGTAGAGCAGTACTTC
CARGVEQYF
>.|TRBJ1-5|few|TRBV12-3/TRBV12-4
TGTGCCATCGTGCATCATAGCAATCAGCCCCAGCATTTT
CAIVHHSNQPQHF
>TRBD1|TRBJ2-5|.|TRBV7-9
TGTGCCAGCAGCTTTTGGACAGGCCAAGAGACCCAGTACTTC
CASSFWTGQETQYF
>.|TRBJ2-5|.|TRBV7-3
TGTGCCAGCAGCTTCGGGGCCGGAGAGACCCAGTACTTC
CASSFGAGETQYF
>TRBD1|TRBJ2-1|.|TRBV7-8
TGTGCCAGCAGCGTCCCGGGACAGGGTACGTATGAGCAGTTCTTC
CASSVPGQGTYEQFF
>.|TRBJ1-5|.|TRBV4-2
TGTGCCAGCAGCCAAGATAGGGGCAGGGTATACAATCAGCCCCAGCATTTT
CASSQDRGRVYNQPQHF
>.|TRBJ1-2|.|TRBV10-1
TGCGCCAGCAGTGTATTTTTATTAAGTGCTAACTATGGCTACACCTTC
CASSVFLLSANYGYTF
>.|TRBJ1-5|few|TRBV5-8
TGTGCCAGCAGCTTGGTTAAGGGCCAGCCCCAGCATTTT
CASSLVKGQPQHF
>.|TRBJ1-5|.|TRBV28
TGTGCCAGCAGTCCCACATGGGGCCCGGGGCGGAATCAGCCCCAGCATTTT
CASSPTWGPGRNQPQHF
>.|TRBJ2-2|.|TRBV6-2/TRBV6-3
TGTGCCAGCAGTTACGACAGTTGGGGAGGGGAGCTGTTTTTT
CASSYDSWGGELFF
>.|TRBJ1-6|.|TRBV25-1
TGTGCCAGCAGTGACAGGGTTTTTAATTCACCCCTCCACTTT
CASSDRVFNSPLHF
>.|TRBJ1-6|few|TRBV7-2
TGTGCCAGCAGCGTAGTAGGGGTGGGGAGTGGGAATTCACCCCTCCACTTT
CASSVVGVGSGNSPLHF
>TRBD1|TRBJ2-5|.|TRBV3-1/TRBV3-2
TGTGCCAGCAGCCCAGGGGACAGCACTCTGGGAGAGACCCAGTACTTC
CASSPGDSTLGETQYF
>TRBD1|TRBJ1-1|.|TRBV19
TGTGCCAGTAGTACCCCGGGACAGGCTCGCACTGAAGCTTTCTTT
CASSTPGQARTEAFF
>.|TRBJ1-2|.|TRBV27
TGTGCCAGCAGTTTATCTGGGGGGCGCGTCGGCTACACCTTC
CASSLSGGRVGYTF
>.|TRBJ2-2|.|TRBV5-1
TGCGCCAGCAGCTTGGACGGGACGACGTCGGTGGGGCTGTTTTTT
CASSLDGTTSVGLFF
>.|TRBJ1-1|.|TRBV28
TGTGCCAGCAGCCGACATACCGGGACAATTGGGGCTTTCTTT
CASSRHTGTIGAFF
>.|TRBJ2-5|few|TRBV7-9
TGTGCCAGCAGCTCCCGGACTGAAACTTGGACCCAGTACTTC
CASSSRTETWTQYF
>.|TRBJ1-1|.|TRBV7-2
TGTGCCAGCAGCTTAGCCGGGGGTGGTAACACTGAAGCTTTCTTT
CASSLAGGGNTEAFF
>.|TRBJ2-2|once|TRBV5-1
TGCGCCACCAAGGACAGCGGGGACACCGGGGAGCTGTTTTTT
CATKDSGDTGELFF
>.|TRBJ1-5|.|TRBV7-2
TGTGCCAGCAGCTTTTATTCACAGGGCAATCAGCCCCAGCATTTT
CASSFYSQGNQPQHF
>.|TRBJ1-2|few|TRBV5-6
TGTGCCAGCAGCTCCAGAACTAACTATGGCTACACCTTC
CASSSRTNYGYTF